Each of the 10 T cell receptor beta chains below was sequenced from the same sample in a study of cytomegalovirus exposure and HLA in healthy donors. A multiplex PCR was run with 60 Vbeta primers and 13 Jbeta primers. Profiling relied on immunoSEQ multiplex PCR, and the TCRdb table lists in-frame clones only, not all of them. This table has about 160,000 clones, about 81% appearing once. The sequencing input was PBMCs. The receptors were gathered from a woman aged 18-29 years in good health and CMV-seronegative.

CDR3 sequence reads: CASRDTSTSYEQYF. The CDR3 DNA sequence: TGTGCCAGCAGGGACACCTCCACCTCCTACGAGCAGTACTTC. This chain joins TRBV2 and TRBJ2-7, with D possibly being TRBD1 (5 bases). The germline V gene has CDR1 SNHLY and CDR2 FYNNEI. V was pared by 6 bases and J by 0 bases, with 12 bases between. The CDR3 is 14 amino acids.

This clone was recorded a few times. The J gene is TRBJ1-5, the V gene TRBV29-1; weak D call: TRBD1 (6 bases). The CDR3 covers 13 residues. The V and J ends lost 4 bases and 4 bases respectively, with 11 bases between them. The V gene's germline CDR1 is SQVTM and CDR2 ANQGSEA. CDR3 nucleotides: TGCAGCGTTGCGTGGGACATTAATCAGCCCCAGCATTTT. This codes for CSVAWDINQPQHF.

V gene TRBV6-4 combines with J gene TRBJ2-1; TRBD2 aligns across 12 bases. The CDR3 is 15 amino acids. The V and J ends lost 5 bases and 6 bases, in that order; junction bases with no gene match: 5. Germline-derived CDR1 and CDR2 are MRHNA and SNTAGT. Here the CDR3 DNA reads TGTGCCAGCAGTCCTAGCGGGGGGGCCCCCAATGAGCAGTTCTTC. This encodes CASSPSGGAPNEQFF.

The chain has TRBV25-1 and TRBJ2-1; D uncertain. Between the trimmed V and J ends, which lost 2 bases and 5 bases, there was a span of 10 bases. The germline V gene has CDR1 MGHDK and CDR2 SYGVNS. The CDR3 spans 14 residues. CDR3 nucleotides: TGTGCCAGCAGTGAAGATCCCTACCACAATGAGCAGTTCTTC. It is translated as CASSEDPYHNEQFF.

V usage is TRBV19 and J usage is TRBJ2-3; 14 bases match TRBD2. The V gene's germline CDR1 is LNHDA and CDR2 SQIVND (reference sequence). The CDR3 totals 16 residues. J gave up 4 bases and V 6 bases, and 6 bases lay outside the gene matches. The CDR3 reads CASSTGTSGSSDTQYF. DNA of the CDR3: TGTGCCAGTAGCACCGGGACTAGCGGGAGCTCAGATACGCAGTATTTT.

The CDR3 DNA sequence: TGTGCCTGGAGTGTACCGAGCGGGAGCAATTTCTACGAGCAGTACTTC. It is translated as CAWSVPSGSNFYEQYF. The V gene is TRBV30, the J gene TRBJ2-7; 8 nucleotides match TRBD2. The length of the CDR3 is 16 residues. Germline assignment: CDR1 GTSNPN and CDR2 SVGIG (reference sequence). The V and J ends lost 0 bases and 3 bases, in that order; junction bases with no gene match: 10.

The table lists this clone with a few counts. This chain connects TRBV5-1 to TRBJ1-2; D gene uncertain. Germline CDR1 and CDR2: SGHRS and YFSETQ. V was cut by 3 bases and J by 4 bases, with 10 bases left in between. The CDR3 contains 13 residues. The CDR3 spells CASSSTGGYGYTF. The CDR3 region has the DNA TGCGCCAGCAGCTCAACCGGAGGCTATGGCTACACCTTC.

The count of this clone is one. V usage is TRBV5-6 and J usage is TRBJ1-1; D might be TRBD1 (6 bases). CDR3 size: 16 residues. Trimming pared 0 bases from V and 0 bases from J, leaving 12 bases between. CDR1 and CDR2 (germline): SGHDT, YYEEEE. The CDR3 sequence is CASSLAGQFVNTEAFF. CDR3 bases: TGTGCCAGCAGCTTGGCCGGACAGTTTGTGAACACTGAAGCTTTCTTT.

This clone showed up just a few times. V and J are TRBV7-2 and TRBJ1-5; the D gene is possibly TRBD1 (6 bases). The V end lost 4 bases, the J end lost 6 bases, and 10 bases lay between the germline ends. Germline CDR1 reads SGHTA; CDR2 reads FQGNSA. CDR3 size: 13 residues. This CDR3 is CASSSTGLQPQHF. The CDR3 DNA follows: TGTGCCAGCAGCTCTACAGGGCTTCAGCCCCAGCATTTT.

The sample holds a few counts of this clone. The rearrangement uses TRBV11-2 and TRBJ2-1, with D possibly being TRBD1 (5 bases). V lost 5 bases to trimming and J lost 8 bases, with 10 bases between them. The CDR3 loop spans 12 amino acids. Germline V lookup: CDR1 SGHAT, CDR2 FQNNGV. For the CDR3, the DNA is TGTGCCAGCAGCCAGGGTTCATATGAGCAGTTCTTC. Amino acids: CASSQGSYEQFF.